Shown below are 30 T cell receptor beta chains from a single sample sequenced in a study of post-analysis software for immune sequencing data. General study findings and limits: A few TRBV segments, TRBV5-6, TRBV5-1 and TRBV20-1 among them, were found more frequent in patients than controls.

For these TCRs, the target antigens are not known. Included in the TCR beta cDNA libraries were unique molecular identifiers. TCRdb re-called the PCR reads with MiXCR, one entry per CDR3 protein. The sample lists 350,000 to 500,000 distinct CDR3 sequences, roughly 40% occurring once. The sequenced sample consisted of blood. These receptors came from a girl aged 2 to 10 with multiple sclerosis.

This clonotype has more than one count but fewer than ten. J is TRBJ2-5 and V is TRBV29-1, with D possibly matching TRBD1 (5 bases). Trimming stripped 0 bases from V and 5 bases from J, with 10 bases between. Germline CDR1 reads SQVTM; CDR2 reads ANQGSEA. The CDR3 runs to 13 residues. CDR3 residues: CSVEDRAWETQYF. The CDR3 region has the DNA TGCAGCGTTGAAGACAGGGCGTGGGAGACCCAGTACTTC.

The chain links TRBV4-1 to TRBJ2-1; D is unresolved. Trimming stripped 1 base from V and 8 bases from J, with 3 bases between. The germline V gene has CDR1 MGHRA and CDR2 YSYEKL. The CDR3 is 11 amino acids. The CDR3 protein is CASSQVHEQFF. The CDR3, as DNA: TGCGCCAGCAGCCAAGTACATGAGCAGTTCTTC.

The gene calls are TRBV5-1 and TRBJ2-1; TRBD2 agrees at 16 bases. V shed 4 bases and J 7 bases; nucleotides not matched to a gene: 5. Germline CDR1 and CDR2: SGHRS and YFSETQ. This CDR3 contains 16 residues. CDR3 coding DNA: TGCGCCAGCAGCCCTGGGACTAGCGGGAGGGTAAATGAGCAGTTCTTC. Protein: CASSPGTSGRVNEQFF.

This chain connects TRBV4-1 to TRBJ2-5; 9 bases match TRBD2. The germline gives CDR1 MGHRA, CDR2 YSYEKL. This CDR3 is built from 21 residues. J was trimmed by 2 bases and V by 0 bases; bases with no gene match: 19. CDR3 in DNA: TGCGCCAGCAGCCAAGATTTGGGGTGGGACGGCGGGAGGGACCAACAAGAGACCCAGTACTTC. It is translated as CASSQDLGWDGGRDQQETQYF.

This clonotype appeared a few times. The genes are TRBV7-2 and TRBJ2-1, with no clear D. This CDR3 comprises 9 residues. Germline CDR1 is SGHTA and CDR2 is FQGNSA. Trimming left V 4 bases short and J 12 bases short, with 4 bases between. CDR3 sequence: CASSSPQFF. The CDR3 DNA reads as TGTGCCAGCAGCTCACCGCAGTTCTTC. Complete variable domain (other parts from reference TRBV7-2 and TRBJ2-1): GAGVSQSPSNKVTEKGKDVELRCDPISGHTALYWYRQSLGQGLEFLIYFQGNSAPDKSGLPSDRFSAERTGGSVSTLTIQRTQQEDSAVYLCASSSPQFFGPGTRLTVL.

This rearrangement joins TRBV14 to TRBJ2-7, with D possibly TRBD2 on 5 matching bases. In germline, CDR1 is SGHDN, CDR2 FVKESK. The length of the CDR3 is 14 residues. The ends were cut back, 0 bases at V and 3 bases at J, with 9 bases in the middle. The CDR3 spells CASSQENSGYEQYF. CDR3 coding DNA: TGTGCCAGCAGCCAAGAGAACAGCGGCTACGAGCAGTACTTC.

A few counts support this clonotype. This chain joins TRBV12-3 or TRBV12-4 and TRBJ2-1, with D possibly being TRBD2 (5 bases). V dropped 5 bases and J dropped 8 bases, with 10 bases sitting between them. The CDR3 runs 12 residues. The CDR3 reads CASSHTRYEQFF. DNA for the CDR3: TGTGCCAGCAGTCACACTAGATATGAGCAGTTCTTC.

The table lists this clonotype with a few counts. The chain carries TRBV7-8 and TRBJ2-5; D possibly corresponds to TRBD2 (5 bases). Germline CDR1 reads SGHVS; CDR2 reads FQNEAQ. The CDR3 contains 13 residues. The V and J ends lost 3 bases and 5 bases respectively, with 10 bases between them. The DNA of the CDR3 is TGTGCCAGCAGCTTTGGACTCAAGGAGACCCAGTACTTC. Translating it yields CASSFGLKETQYF.

V is TRBV5-1 and J is TRBJ1-2; 7 positions agree with TRBD1. CDR1 is SGHRS, CDR2 YFSETQ, per germline. There are 17 residues in the CDR3. V gave up 3 bases and J gave up 1 base; unmatched junction bases: 12. Here the CDR3 reads CASSYGRRDRNNYGYTF. In nucleotides, the CDR3 is TGCGCCAGCAGCTACGGCCGCCGGGACAGAAATAACTATGGCTACACCTTC.

This clonotype appeared many times. The rearrangement joins TRBV9 to TRBJ2-7; D is possibly TRBD1 (5 bases). The CDR3 has 12 residues. CDR1 and CDR2 (germline): SGDLS, YYNGEE. V was cut by 3 bases and J by 2 bases, with 6 bases left in between. The CDR3 DNA follows: TGTGCCAGCAGCGGACAGACCTACGAGCAGTACTTC. This gives the protein CASSGQTYEQYF.

The genes are TRBV28 and TRBJ1-4, with D possibly TRBD1 on 5 matching bases. The CDR3 is 16 residues long. Trimming removed 6 bases from V and 8 bases from J, with 22 bases in between. The germline V gene encodes CDR1 MDHEN and CDR2 SYDVKM. The CDR3 DNA sequence: TGTGCCAGCAGCACCCCTGGAAGGGGCCGGGGGGAAAAACTGTTTTTT. Translating gives CASSTPGRGRGEKLFF.

This clonotype was observed a few times. This rearrangement joins TRBV28 to TRBJ2-4; perhaps TRBD2 as D (6 bases). Between the trimmed V and J ends, which lost 2 bases and 8 bases, there was a span of 16 bases. This CDR3 is 15 amino acids long. The V gene's germline CDR1 is MDHEN and CDR2 SYDVKM. The CDR3 nucleotides read TGTGCCAGCAGTTTAATAGCGGCGGGGAGGCACATTCAGTACTTC. Amino acid sequence: CASSLIAAGRHIQYF. Together with reference TRBV28 and TRBJ2-4, the CDR3 gives the full variable domain: DVKVTQSSRYLVKRTGEKVFLECVQDMDHENMFWYRQDPGLGLRLIYFSYDVKMKEKGDIPEGYSVSREKKERFSLILESASTNQTSMYLCASSLIAAGRHIQYFGAGTRLSVL.

This clonotype showed up just a few times. The J gene is TRBJ1-4, the V gene TRBV28; 9 nucleotides match TRBD1. V was pared by 3 bases and J by 5 bases, with 7 bases of the junction left unmatched. CDR3 length: 16 amino acids. Per germline, CDR1 MDHEN and CDR2 SYDVKM. The CDR3 is CASSLVTGTGNEKLFF. CDR3 DNA: TGTGCCAGCAGTTTGGTGACGGGGACAGGGAATGAAAAACTGTTTTTT.

Concerning this clonotype: One end of the junction is discordant with germline, which a read error may explain. The gene calls are TRBV28 and TRBJ1-2; D perhaps matches TRBD1 (5 bases). The CDR3 runs to 13 residues. Germline assignment: CDR1 MDHEN and CDR2 SYDVKM. CDR3 loop: CASSPGKGYGCTF. The DNA of the CDR3 is TGTGCCAGCAGTCCAGGGAAAGGGTATGGCTGCACCTTC.

This clonotype was observed a few times. The chain recombines TRBV15 with TRBJ1-5; TRBD1 is a possible D gene (6 bases). The CDR3 consists of 16 residues. Germline CDR1 and CDR2: LNHNV and YYDKDF (reference sequence). V was trimmed by 0 bases and J by 5 bases, leaving 14 bases between them. The DNA for the CDR3 is TGTGCCACCAGCAGAGATTCGGGGGCAGGGGATCAGCCCCAGCATTTT. It codes for CATSRDSGAGDQPQHF. Looking up the rest from reference TRBV15 and TRBJ1-5 gives the full variable domain: DAMVIQNPRYQVTQFGKPVTLSCSQTLNHNVMYWYQQKSSQAPKLLFHYYDKDFNNEADTPDNFQSRRPNTSFCFLDIRSPGLGDTAMYLCATSRDSGAGDQPQHFGDGTRLSIL.

The chain has TRBV12-3 or TRBV12-4 and TRBJ1-2; unclear D gene. This CDR3 has 15 amino acids. The V end was cut by 7 bases, the J end by 0 bases, with 15 bases between. The CDR3 DNA sequence: TGTGCCAGCACAGGACTATTGGCACCTAACTATGGCTACACCTTC. Protein product: CASTGLLAPNYGYTF.

This clonotype came up once. The rearrangement joins TRBV7-9 to TRBJ1-1; TRBD1 is a possible D gene (6 bases). Germline V gene data show CDR1 as SEHNR and CDR2 as FQNEAQ (reference sequence). There are 12 residues in the CDR3. Trimming pared 5 bases from V and 7 bases from J, leaving 11 bases between. CDR3 in amino acids: CASSPRTVEAFF. For the CDR3, the DNA is TGTGCCAGCAGCCCGAGGACAGTTGAAGCTTTCTTT.

V and J are TRBV29-1 and TRBJ1-2; D gene ambiguous. V was shortened by 2 bases and J by 2 bases, with 3 bases between the two germline ends. The CDR3 length is 11 residues. CDR1 and CDR2 (germline): SQVTM, ANQGSEA. DNA for the CDR3: TGCAGCGTTGAACAGAACTATGGCTACACCTTC. It is translated as CSVEQNYGYTF.

A single count supports this clonotype. The chain couples TRBV24-1 to TRBJ1-5, with 7 bases lining up with TRBD1. The J segment lost 14 bases and the V segment lost 4 bases, leaving 10 bases of the junction unmatched. Germline V lookup: CDR1 KGHDR, CDR2 SFDVKD. The CDR3 is 13 residues long. The CDR3 DNA is TGTGCCACCAGTGACGGGACAGCGGATCAGGAGCATTTT. It yields the protein CATSDGTADQEHF.

The chain's CDR3 is CASSLATGGQTYNEQFF. The DNA for the CDR3 is TGTGCCAGCAGCTTAGCTACGGGGGGACAAACCTACAATGAGCAGTTCTTC. V is TRBV7-6 and J is TRBJ2-1, with D perhaps matching TRBD2 (7 bases). Germline V gene lookup returns CDR1 SGHVS and CDR2 FNYEAQ. This CDR3 contains 17 residues. Trimming took off 0 bases at V and 2 bases at J, with 14 bases between the two ends.

Turning to this clonotype: A much larger clonotype is one base distant, so this may be a read error. The chain employs TRBV29-1 and TRBJ1-2, with D possibly being TRBD1 (6 bases). The CDR3 contains 15 residues. Germline CDR1 reads SQVTM; CDR2 reads ANQGSEA. The chain's CDR3 is CSAPEIPGTNYGHTF. CDR3 nucleotides: TGCAGCGCCCCTGAGATCCCCGGGACAAACTATGGCCACACCTTC.

This clonotype showed up just once. This chain joins TRBV6-1 and TRBJ2-3, with 13 bases fitting TRBD2. The germline CDR1 and CDR2 sequences are MNHNS and SASEGT. V lost 5 bases and J lost 1; bases outside the gene matches: 9. CDR3 length: 18 residues. The CDR3, as DNA: TGTGCCAGCAGTCCCCGAAGGACTAGCGGGGGTCGCACAGATACGCAGTATTTT. Translating gives CASSPRRTSGGRTDTQYF.

The gene calls are TRBV29-1 and TRBJ2-1; 9 bases line up with TRBD2. The CDR3 totals 17 residues. V lost 1 base to trimming and J lost 6 bases; unmatched junction nucleotides: 13. CDR1 is SQVTM, CDR2 ANQGSEA, per germline. For the CDR3, the DNA is TGCAGCGTTGAAGTCCCACGACTAGCGGAGCTGGTCAATGAGCAGTTCTTC. Its protein is CSVEVPRLAELVNEQFF.

The chain uses TRBV28 and TRBJ2-3; possibly TRBD1 or TRBD2 for D (5 bases each). This CDR3 is 16 amino acids long. The V end was cut by 3 bases, the J end by 1 base, with 14 bases between. Looked up from germline, CDR1 is MDHEN and CDR2 is SYDVKM. CDR3 sequence reads: CASSFRWGKGTDTQYF. In DNA form, the CDR3 reads TGTGCCAGCAGTTTTAGATGGGGGAAGGGCACAGATACGCAGTATTTT.

This clonotype was detected a few times. The chain has TRBV28 and TRBJ2-5; D is tentatively TRBD1 or TRBD2 (6 bases each). The CDR3 has 15 residues. Germline-derived CDR1 and CDR2 are MDHEN and SYDVKM. V dropped 2 bases and J dropped 5 bases, with 15 bases sitting between them. The DNA for the CDR3 is TGTGCCAGCAGTTTAACCCCCCGGGGGCAGGAGACCCAGTACTTC. Protein product: CASSLTPRGQETQYF.

This clonotype appeared a few times. This sequence joins TRBV24-1 and TRBJ2-3, with TRBD2 matching over 8 bases. The trim removed 3 bases at V and 3 bases at J, leaving 7 bases unmatched. The CDR3 is 16 residues long. The germline CDR1 and CDR2 sequences are KGHDR and SFDVKD. The CDR3 reads CATSDVPGGETDTQYF. CDR3 nucleotides: TGTGCCACCAGTGATGTCCCGGGAGGGGAGACAGATACGCAGTATTTT.

V is TRBV7-2 and J is TRBJ2-1; D is unresolved. Germline CDR1 SGHTA, CDR2 FQGNSA. This CDR3 comprises 12 residues. V was pared by 7 bases and J by 7 bases, with 11 bases between. The CDR3 DNA reads as TGTGCCAGCAACGACGTAATTAATGAGCAGTTCTTC. Its protein product is CASNDVINEQFF. The whole variable domain, filled in from reference TRBV7-2 and TRBJ2-1, reads GAGVSQSPSNKVTEKGKDVELRCDPISGHTALYWYRQSLGQGLEFLIYFQGNSAPDKSGLPSDRFSAERTGGSVSTLTIQRTQQEDSAVYLCASNDVINEQFFGPGTRLTVL.

The CDR3 protein is CASITLAGGYNEQFF. The CDR3 DNA reads TGTGCCAGCATTACATTAGCGGGAGGGTACAATGAGCAGTTCTTC. V gene TRBV28 combines with J gene TRBJ2-1, with 11 bases lining up with TRBD2. The CDR3 loop spans 15 amino acids. V lost 7 bases and J lost 4; bases outside the gene matches: 6. Germline lookup yields CDR1 MDHEN and CDR2 SYDVKM.

The sample holds a few counts of this clonotype. The rearrangement uses TRBV11-2 and TRBJ2-1, with D perhaps matching TRBD2 (6 bases). The V end lost 4 bases, the J end lost 7 bases, and 17 bases lay between the germline ends. CDR1 is SGHAT and CDR2 is FQNNGV in the germline V gene. This CDR3 has 15 residues. This chain's CDR3 is CASSSHLTSSNEQFF. CDR3 coding DNA: TGTGCCAGCAGCTCCCACTTGACTAGTTCAAATGAGCAGTTCTTC.

To note about this clonotype: A read error may produce the germline difference seen at one junction end. The V call is TRBV28, the J call TRBJ2-7; D may be TRBD2 (5 bases). Germline V gene sequence: CDR1 MDHEN, CDR2 SYDVKM. The CDR3 is 13 amino acids. The chain's CDR3 is CANSLAGGFEQYF. In DNA, the CDR3 is TGTGCCAACAGTTTAGCCGGAGGTTTCGAGCAGTACTTC.